The T cell receptor (beta chain) described here comes from a study of blood T cell repertoires in COVID-19. Across the whole study: From T cells, B-cell-depleted T cells, or PBMCs came the material, which was cDNA or gDNA.

V shed 3 bases and J shed 5 bases, with 13 bases lying between them. This CDR3 spans 14 amino acids. Germline V gene sequence: CDR1 MDHEN, CDR2 SYDVKM. Per the authors' pipeline: Amplification from reference gene primers served as the basis for estimated nucleated cell counts. Clones were read by immunoSEQ multiplex PCR, and TCRdb kept only the in-frame ones, dropping some. That table furnishes V, J and clone size, whereas the DNA furnished D and trimming. The sample comprises 87,000 or so clones, roughly 87% of which are singletons, and 2.5% to 3.5% rests with the top ten. The receptor was derived from a woman aged 50 to 60 with active or convalescent COVID-19. Input material: peripheral blood. The J gene is TRBJ1-2, the V gene TRBV28, with a weak D call TRBD1 (5 bases). The CDR3 DNA follows: TGTGCCAGCAGTTTCACAGATGGGGGGTATGGCTACACCTTC. Translating gives CASSFTDGGYGYTF.